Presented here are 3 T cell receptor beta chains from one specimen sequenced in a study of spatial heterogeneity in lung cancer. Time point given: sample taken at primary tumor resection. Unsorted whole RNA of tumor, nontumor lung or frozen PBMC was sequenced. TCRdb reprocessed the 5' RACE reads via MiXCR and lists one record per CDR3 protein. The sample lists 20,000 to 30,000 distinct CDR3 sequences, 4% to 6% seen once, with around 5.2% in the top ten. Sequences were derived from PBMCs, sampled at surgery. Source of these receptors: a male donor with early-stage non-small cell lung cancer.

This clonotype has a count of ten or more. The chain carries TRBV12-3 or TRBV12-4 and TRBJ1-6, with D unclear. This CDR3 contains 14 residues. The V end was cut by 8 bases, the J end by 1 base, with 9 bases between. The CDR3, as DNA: TGTGCCAGCTCCTCGGGGTCCTATAATTCACCCCTCCACTTT. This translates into CASSSGSYNSPLHF.

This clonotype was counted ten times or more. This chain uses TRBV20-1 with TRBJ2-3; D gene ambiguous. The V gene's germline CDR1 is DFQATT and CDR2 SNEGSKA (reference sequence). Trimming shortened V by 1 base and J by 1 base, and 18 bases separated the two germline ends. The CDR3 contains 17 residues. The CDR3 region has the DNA TGCAGTGCTAGAGCCAGTCACCGGGTCCGAGGCACAGATACGCAGTATTTT. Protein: CSARASHRVRGTDTQYF.

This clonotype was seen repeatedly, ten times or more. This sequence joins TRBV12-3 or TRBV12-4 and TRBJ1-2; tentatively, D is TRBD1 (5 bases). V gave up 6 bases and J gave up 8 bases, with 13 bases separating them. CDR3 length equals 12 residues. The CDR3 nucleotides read TGTGCCAGCAGAACGGGGGGATTCGGCTACACCTTC. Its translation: CASRTGGFGYTF.